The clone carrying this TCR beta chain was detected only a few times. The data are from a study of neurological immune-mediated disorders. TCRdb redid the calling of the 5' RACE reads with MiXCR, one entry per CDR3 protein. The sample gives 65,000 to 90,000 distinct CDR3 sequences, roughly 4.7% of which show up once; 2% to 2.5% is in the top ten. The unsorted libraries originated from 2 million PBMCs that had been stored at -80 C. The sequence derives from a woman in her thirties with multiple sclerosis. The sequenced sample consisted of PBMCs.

CDR3 in amino acids: CATGTSGRHNEQFF. DNA of the CDR3: TGCGCCACGGGAACTAGCGGACGCCACAATGAGCAGTTCTTC. The chain links TRBV5-1 to TRBJ2-1, with 8 bases aligning to TRBD2. With V trimmed by 9 bases and J by 5 bases, 10 bases remained unmatched. In germline, CDR1 is SGHRS, CDR2 YFSETQ. This CDR3 is built from 14 residues.